Reported below is one TCR beta chain. In Seattle, patients joined the study during active infection and were tracked longitudinally. The CDR3 has 15 residues. Per the germline V gene, CDR1 is MNHNS and CDR2 is SASEGT. Trimming cost V 1 base and J 7 bases, with 13 bases left between them. These data are taken from a study of blood T cell repertoires in COVID-19. Study context: Samples came from the United States, Italy and Spain, spanning acute and convalescent COVID-19. Sources were T cells, B-cell-depleted T cells, or PBMCs; the material itself was cDNA or gDNA.

Study processing details: Nucleated cell counts were estimated from reference gene primer amplification. TCRdb keeps only in-frame clones here, not all; method: immunoSEQ multiplex PCR. Clone size and V and J calls were adopted from that table, with D and trimming inferred from the DNA. The table shows roughly 54,000 clones, with just under 90% occurring only once. The sequence derives from a woman aged 55-70 years with COVID-19, enrolled during active disease. The sample taken for sequencing was peripheral blood. The chain has TRBV6-1 and TRBJ2-2, with D possibly TRBD1 on 5 matching bases. CDR3 in DNA: TGTGCCAGCAGTGAAGTGGGGCTCGGGTTCGGGGAGCTGTTTTTT. This translates into CASSEVGLGFGELFF.